This TCR beta chain appears in the sequencing data of a study of shared clonotypes between healthy human individuals (dated by TCRdb to 2020 to 2021). General notes on the study: The cohort included a few men and a couple of women between 18 and 49 years of age. Per donor, three plates each were used for CD4 naive and CD4 memory, two for CD8 naive, and one for CD8 memory. To estimate repertoire size and how much clonotype sharing occurs between individuals, the study deeply sequenced the blood TCR repertoires of several healthy adults. To increase sequencing depth and limit assay-specific biases, different laboratories used diverse techniques to prepare libraries and sequence TCR repertoires. Leukapheresis yielded between about 0.8 and 9.5 billion PBMCs per donor. Broader findings and caveats from the paper: The small number of donors limited the genetic and exposure-history diversity represented. Rarefaction of sorted-subset datasets indicated incomplete sequencing despite the large sequencing depth. Sampling was restricted to blood, and TCR repertoires in tissues likely differ from the TCR repertoires found in blood. Compared with non-shared clonotypes, clonotypes shared by all four sorted-subset donors had higher generation probabilities. Naive subsets generally had larger estimated clonotype richness than memory subsets did. Sharing across a few donors was observed for around 5% of naive CD4, under 4% of naive CD8, about 2.3% of memory CD4, and around 0.4% of memory CD8 clonotypes. Pairwise subsampling indicated that sequencing depth was expected to affect the degree of clonotype sharing among donors.

The donors were healthy, HIV-negative adults with no recently reported acute infections or vaccinations. Only Caucasian adults living in Nashville, Tennessee, USA were represented among the donors. CD4+ T cells were enriched by magnetic negative selection, after which naive cells were positively selected on CD45RA and the negative fraction was taken as the memory subset. Blood was obtained by leukapheresis, after which PBMCs were separated by Ficoll-Histopaque density gradient centrifugation and cryopreserved in liquid nitrogen vapor phase. Analytical flow cytometry was used to check the purity and quantity of every magnetically sorted T cell population. From each sorted fraction, genomic DNA was isolated and quantified by UV absorbance on a Nanodrop 2000c. TCR CDR3 regions were amplified from genomic DNA by multiplex PCR using the deep immunoSEQ assay. Extracted genomic DNA from each cell subset was spread evenly across all wells of several immunoSEQ 96-well plates, with each plate serving as a replicate. Each replicate PCR for sorted subsets received about 0.2 ug genomic DNA, equal to 30,000 or so T cell genomes. Purified libraries were quantified with a Qubit 3.0 fluorometer, sized on a Bioanalyzer 2100, and re-quantified with the KAPA Library Quantification kit. Each immunoSEQ 96-well plate was sequenced on its own single-read 150-cycle Illumina NextSeq 550 flow cell. The original pipeline was this. The immunoSEQ output contained only junctional sequences without quality scores, so filtering could not match that applied to full-length reads. To assign V/J genes and CDR3, sequences were annotated against IMGT germline references using PyIR, a Python wrapper for IgBLAST v1.9. Reads were removed for weak V/J assignments (E-value above 1e-6), missing CDR3, stop codons, out-of-frame junctions, or ambiguous translated residues. A V3J clonotype was defined by an identical inferred V gene, J gene, and CDR3 amino acid sequence. Percentage overlap between repertoires was computed as shared unique clonotypes divided by the size of the smaller repertoire. Three approaches were used to assess repertoire richness: RTK rarefaction, the Chao1 estimator, and Recon v2.1 estimates of unobserved clonotypes. OLGA was used to compute generation probabilities for all TCRbeta clonotypes that the gDNA method yielded from a handful of donors. TCRdb carries this immuneACCESS record with in-frame sequences only. Its versions omit some clonotypes, under half of them owing to an unresolved V gene in the studies checked, with the rest unexplained. That table is the source of V, J and clone size, and D and trimming were worked out from the DNA. In all, the sample holds roughly 2 million clones, and under 97% of those were seen once. Approximately 0.13% of the sample comes from the top ten.

Turning to this clone: What this receptor recognizes is not known. There are no base qualities to consult, and no much larger clone falls within one base.

There are 15 amino acids in the CDR3, from cysteine to phenylalanine inclusive. CDR3 DNA is the only sequence kept; it has 45 bases, read in frame from the first base. The germline V end is reduced by 3 bases and the J end by 7 bases; junction bases left unmatched: 6. Via the germline V gene, CDR1 is SGDLS and CDR2 YYNGEE. The V gene is TRBV9 and the J gene is TRBJ1-6, with 8 bases in between that match TRBD1. Material: naive CD4+ T cells sorted from blood. Per the publication, the cell subset or site label means: CD45RA+ positively selected. The source of this sequence is a young man in good health. Here the CDR3 is given as CASSALGQANSPLHF. The sequenced DNA: TGTGCCAGCAGCGCATTGGGACAGGCGAATTCACCCCTCCACTTT.